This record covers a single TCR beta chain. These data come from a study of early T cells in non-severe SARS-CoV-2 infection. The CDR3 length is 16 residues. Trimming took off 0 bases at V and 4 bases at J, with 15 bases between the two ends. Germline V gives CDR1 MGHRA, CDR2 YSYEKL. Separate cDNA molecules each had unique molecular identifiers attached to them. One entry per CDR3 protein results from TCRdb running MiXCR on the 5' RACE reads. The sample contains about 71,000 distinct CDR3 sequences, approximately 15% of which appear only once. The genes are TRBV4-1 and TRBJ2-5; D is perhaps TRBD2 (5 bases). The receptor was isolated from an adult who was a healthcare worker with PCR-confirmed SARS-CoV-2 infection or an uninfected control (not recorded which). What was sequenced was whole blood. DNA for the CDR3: TGCGCCAGCAGCCAAGACCCCCCTAGCCCCAGAGAGACCCAGTACTTC. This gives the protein CASSQDPPSPRETQYF.